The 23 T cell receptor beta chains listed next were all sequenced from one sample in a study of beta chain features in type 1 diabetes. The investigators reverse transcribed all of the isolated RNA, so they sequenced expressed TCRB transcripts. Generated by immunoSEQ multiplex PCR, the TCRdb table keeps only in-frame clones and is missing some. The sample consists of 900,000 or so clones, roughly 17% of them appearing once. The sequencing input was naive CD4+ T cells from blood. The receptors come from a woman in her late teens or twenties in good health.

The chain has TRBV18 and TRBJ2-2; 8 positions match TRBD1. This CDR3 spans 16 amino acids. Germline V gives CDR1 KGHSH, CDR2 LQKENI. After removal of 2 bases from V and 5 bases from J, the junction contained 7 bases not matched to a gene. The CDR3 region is CASSPWQGARTGELFF. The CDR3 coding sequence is TGTGCCAGCTCACCATGGCAGGGGGCACGAACCGGGGAGCTGTTTTTT.

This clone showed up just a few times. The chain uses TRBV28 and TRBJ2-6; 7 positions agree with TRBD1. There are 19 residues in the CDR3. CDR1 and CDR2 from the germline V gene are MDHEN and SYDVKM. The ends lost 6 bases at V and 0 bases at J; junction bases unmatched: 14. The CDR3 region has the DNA TGTGCCAGCAGGAGACAGGGAATAAATCATGTCTCTGGGGCCAACGTCCTGACTTTC. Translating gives CASRRQGINHVSGANVLTF.

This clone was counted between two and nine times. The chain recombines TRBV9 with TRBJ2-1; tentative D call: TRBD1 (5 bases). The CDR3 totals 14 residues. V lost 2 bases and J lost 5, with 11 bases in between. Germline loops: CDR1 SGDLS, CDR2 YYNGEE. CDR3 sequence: CASSVSGAHNEQFF. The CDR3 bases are TGTGCCAGCAGCGTCTCTGGGGCCCACAATGAGCAGTTCTTC.

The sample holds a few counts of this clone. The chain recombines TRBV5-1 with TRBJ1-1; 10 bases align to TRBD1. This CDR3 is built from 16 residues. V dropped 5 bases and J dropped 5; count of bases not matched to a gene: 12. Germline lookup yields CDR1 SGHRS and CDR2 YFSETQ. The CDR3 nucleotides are TGCGCCAGCAGACGACAGGGGGCCCGACCGAGGACTGAAGCTTTCTTT. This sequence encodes CASRRQGARPRTEAFF.

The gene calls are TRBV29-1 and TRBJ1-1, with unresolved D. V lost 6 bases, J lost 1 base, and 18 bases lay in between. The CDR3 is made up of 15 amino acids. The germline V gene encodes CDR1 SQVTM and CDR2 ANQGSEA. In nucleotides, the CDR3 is TGCAGCGTCGCCCAGGCGGGTCAACCGAACACTGAAGCTTTCTTT. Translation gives CSVAQAGQPNTEAFF.

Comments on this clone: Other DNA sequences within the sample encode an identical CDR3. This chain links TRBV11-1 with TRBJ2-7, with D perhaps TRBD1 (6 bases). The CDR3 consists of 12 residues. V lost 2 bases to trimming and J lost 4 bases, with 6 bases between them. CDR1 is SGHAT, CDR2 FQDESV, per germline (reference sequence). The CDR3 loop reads CASSLQGYEQYF. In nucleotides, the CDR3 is TGTGCCAGCAGCTTACAGGGGTACGAGCAGTACTTC.

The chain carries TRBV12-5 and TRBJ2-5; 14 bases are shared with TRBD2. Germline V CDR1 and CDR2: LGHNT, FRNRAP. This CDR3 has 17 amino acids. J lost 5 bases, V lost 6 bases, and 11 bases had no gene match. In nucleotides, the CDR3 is TGTGCTAGTGGAAAATCCATGGGACTAGCGGGAGAGGAGACCCAGTACTTC. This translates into CASGKSMGLAGEETQYF.

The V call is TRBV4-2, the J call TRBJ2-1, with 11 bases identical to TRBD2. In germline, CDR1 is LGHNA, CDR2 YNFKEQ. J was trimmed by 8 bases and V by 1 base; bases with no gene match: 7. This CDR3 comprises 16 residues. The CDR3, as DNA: TGTGCCAGCAGCCAAGCCACTAGCGGGAGTTTCCATGAGCAGTTCTTC. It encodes CASSQATSGSFHEQFF.

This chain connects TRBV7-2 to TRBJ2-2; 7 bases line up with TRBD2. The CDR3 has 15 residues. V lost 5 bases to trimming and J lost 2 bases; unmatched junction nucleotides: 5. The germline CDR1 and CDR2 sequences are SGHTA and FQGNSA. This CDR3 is CASSPGLLNTGELFF. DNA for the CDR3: TGTGCCAGCAGCCCGGGACTACTAAACACCGGGGAGCTGTTTTTT.

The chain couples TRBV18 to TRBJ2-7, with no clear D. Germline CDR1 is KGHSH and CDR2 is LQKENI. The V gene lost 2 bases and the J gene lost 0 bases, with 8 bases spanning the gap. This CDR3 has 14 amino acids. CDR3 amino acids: CASSPSQSSYEQYF. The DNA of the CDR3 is TGTGCCAGCTCACCATCACAGTCCTCCTACGAGCAGTACTTC. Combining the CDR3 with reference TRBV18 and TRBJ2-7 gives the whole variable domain NAGVMQNPRHLVRRRGQEARLRCSPMKGHSHVYWYRQLPEEGLKFMVYLQKENIIDESGMPKERFSAEFPKEGPSILRIQQVVRGDSAAYFCASSPSQSSYEQYFGPGTRLTVT.

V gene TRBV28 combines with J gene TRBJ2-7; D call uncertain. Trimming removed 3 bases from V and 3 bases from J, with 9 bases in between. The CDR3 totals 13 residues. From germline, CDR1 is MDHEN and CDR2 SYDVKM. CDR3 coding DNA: TGTGCCAGCAGTTTGAGCCAGAACTACGAGCAGTACTTC. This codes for CASSLSQNYEQYF. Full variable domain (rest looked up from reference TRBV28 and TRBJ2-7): DVKVTQSSRYLVKRTGEKVFLECVQDMDHENMFWYRQDPGLGLRLIYFSYDVKMKEKGDIPEGYSVSREKKERFSLILESASTNQTSMYLCASSLSQNYEQYFGPGTRLTVT.

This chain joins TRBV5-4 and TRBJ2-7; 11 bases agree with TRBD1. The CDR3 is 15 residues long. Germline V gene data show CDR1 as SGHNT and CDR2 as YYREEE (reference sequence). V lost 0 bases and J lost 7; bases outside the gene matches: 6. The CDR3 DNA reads TGTGCCAGCAGCTTGGAGCCCGGGACAGGGGGTGAGCAGTACTTC. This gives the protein CASSLEPGTGGEQYF.

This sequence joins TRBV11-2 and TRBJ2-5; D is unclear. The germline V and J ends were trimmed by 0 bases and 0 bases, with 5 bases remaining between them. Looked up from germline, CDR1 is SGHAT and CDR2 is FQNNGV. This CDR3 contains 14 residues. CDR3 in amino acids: CASSLDTYQETQYF. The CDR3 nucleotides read TGTGCCAGCAGCTTAGATACGTACCAAGAGACCCAGTACTTC. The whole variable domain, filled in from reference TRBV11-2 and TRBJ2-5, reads EAGVAQSPRYKIIEKRQSVAFWCNPISGHATLYWYQQILGQGPKLLIQFQNNGVVDDSQLPKDRFSAERLKGVDSTLKIQPAKLEDSAVYLCASSLDTYQETQYFGPGTRLLVL.

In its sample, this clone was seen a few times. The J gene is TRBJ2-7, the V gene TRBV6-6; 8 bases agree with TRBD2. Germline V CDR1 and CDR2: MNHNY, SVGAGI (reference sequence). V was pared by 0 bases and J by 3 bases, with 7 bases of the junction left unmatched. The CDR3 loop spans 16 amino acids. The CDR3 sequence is CASSYSPSGGVYEQYF. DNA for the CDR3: TGTGCCAGCAGTTACTCGCCCAGCGGGGGAGTCTACGAGCAGTACTTC.

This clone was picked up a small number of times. The CDR3 DNA reads TGTGCTAGTGGTTTCACGACAGGCCCAATCTCTGGGGCCAACGTCCTGACTTTC. This sequence encodes CASGFTTGPISGANVLTF. The genes are TRBV12-5 and TRBJ2-6, with D possibly being TRBD1 (6 bases). V was trimmed by 3 bases and J by 0 bases, leaving 15 bases between them. Germline V gives CDR1 LGHNT, CDR2 FRNRAP. The CDR3 totals 18 residues.

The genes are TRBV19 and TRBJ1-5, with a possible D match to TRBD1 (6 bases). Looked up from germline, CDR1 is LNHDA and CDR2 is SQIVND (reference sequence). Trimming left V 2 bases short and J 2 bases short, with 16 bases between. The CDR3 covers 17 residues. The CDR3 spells CASSIPPYRAGNQPQHF. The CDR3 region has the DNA TGTGCCAGTAGTATACCCCCCTACAGGGCCGGCAATCAGCCCCAGCATTTT.

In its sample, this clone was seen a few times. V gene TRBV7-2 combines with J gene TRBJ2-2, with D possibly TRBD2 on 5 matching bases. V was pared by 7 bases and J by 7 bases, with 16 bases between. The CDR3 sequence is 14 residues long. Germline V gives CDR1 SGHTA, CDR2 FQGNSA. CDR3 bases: TGTGCCAGCATCACCCCAAGCGCGGGCGGGGAGCTGTTTTTT. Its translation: CASITPSAGGELFF.

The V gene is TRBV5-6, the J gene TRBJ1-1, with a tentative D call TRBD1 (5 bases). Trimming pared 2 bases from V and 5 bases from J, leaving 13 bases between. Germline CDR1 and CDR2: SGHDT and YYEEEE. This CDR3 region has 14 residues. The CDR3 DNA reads TGTGCCAGCAGCTTCGGAGGGAGGGGAACTGAAGCTTTCTTT. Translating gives CASSFGGRGTEAFF.

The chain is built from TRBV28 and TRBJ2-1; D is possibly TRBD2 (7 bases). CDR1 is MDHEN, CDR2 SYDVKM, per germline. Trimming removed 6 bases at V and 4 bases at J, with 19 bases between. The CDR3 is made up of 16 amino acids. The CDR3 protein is CASRPGRTAGYNEQFF. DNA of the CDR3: TGTGCCAGCAGACCCGGAAGGACAGCGGGGTACAATGAGCAGTTCTTC.

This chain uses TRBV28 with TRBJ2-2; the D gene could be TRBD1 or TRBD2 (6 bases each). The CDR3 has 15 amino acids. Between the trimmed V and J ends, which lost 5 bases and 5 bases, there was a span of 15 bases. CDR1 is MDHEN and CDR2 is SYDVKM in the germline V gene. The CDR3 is CASSIGSQGTGELFF. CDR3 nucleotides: TGTGCCAGCAGTATCGGGAGCCAGGGGACCGGGGAGCTGTTTTTT.

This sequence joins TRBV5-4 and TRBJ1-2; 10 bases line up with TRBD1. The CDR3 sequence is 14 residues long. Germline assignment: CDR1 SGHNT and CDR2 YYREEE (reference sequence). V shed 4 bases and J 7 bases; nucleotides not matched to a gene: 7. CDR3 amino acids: CASSPGQGFGGYTF. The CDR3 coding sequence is TGTGCCAGCAGCCCGGGACAGGGGTTCGGTGGCTACACCTTC.

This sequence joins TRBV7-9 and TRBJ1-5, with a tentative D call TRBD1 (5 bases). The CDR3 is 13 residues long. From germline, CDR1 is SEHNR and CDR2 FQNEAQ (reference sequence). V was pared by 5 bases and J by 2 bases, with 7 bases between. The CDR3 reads CASSRGGNQPQHF. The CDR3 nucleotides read TGTGCCAGCAGCCGGGGCGGCAATCAGCCCCAGCATTTT.

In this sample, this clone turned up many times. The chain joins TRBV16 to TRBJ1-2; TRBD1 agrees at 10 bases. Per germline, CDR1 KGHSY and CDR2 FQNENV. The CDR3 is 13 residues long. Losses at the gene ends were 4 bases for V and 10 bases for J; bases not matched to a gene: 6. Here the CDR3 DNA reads TGTGCCAGCAGCCGAGGACAGGGGGTCTCCTACACCTTC. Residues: CASSRGQGVSYTF.